What follows are 22 T cell receptor beta chains derived from one specimen sequenced in a study of cytomegalovirus exposure and HLA in healthy donors (dated by TCRdb to the late 2010s). Libraries were made using the immunoSEQ multiplex PCR assay. For the multiplex PCR, a mixture combining 60 forward primers for TCR Vbeta segments and 13 reverse primers for TCR Jbeta segments was used. The clones in this table, taken by TCRdb from immuneACCESS, are in-frame only. Not every clone is retained; where verified, under half of the shortfall comes from an unresolved V gene, and the cause of the rest is unknown. This sample holds 50,000 to 70,000 clones; roughly 80% were observed only once. Roughly 3.1% of the sample belongs to the ten largest clones. Material for sequencing was PBMCs. The receptors were sampled from a girl aged 10 to 17 in good health and CMV-seropositive.

In DNA form, the CDR3 reads TGTGCCAGCAGTGAATTTAGCGGGGGGGATCACTACGAGCAGTACTTC. Translated: CASSEFSGGDHYEQYF. The V call is TRBV28, the J call TRBJ2-7, with 11 bases identical to TRBD2. Trimming removed 5 bases from V and 3 bases from J; junction bases left unmatched: 9. From germline, CDR1 is MDHEN and CDR2 SYDVKM. The CDR3 runs 16 residues.

This rearrangement joins TRBV30 to TRBJ2-5; 8 bases fit TRBD1. This CDR3 has 13 amino acids. With V trimmed by 7 bases and J by 0 bases, 4 bases remained unmatched. The germline V gene encodes CDR1 GTSNPN and CDR2 SVGIG (reference sequence). The DNA for the CDR3 is TGTGCCTACCTGGGACAGGACCAAGAGACCCAGTACTTC. Residues: CAYLGQDQETQYF. The complete variable domain, with remaining parts taken from reference TRBV30 and TRBJ2-5, reads SQTIHQWPATLVQPVGSPLSLECTVEGTSNPNLYWYRQAAGRGLQLLFYSVGIGQISSEVPQNLSASRPQDRQFILSSKKLLLSDSGFYLCAYLGQDQETQYFGPGTRLLVL.

V is TRBV5-6 and J is TRBJ1-5; D gene unclear. This CDR3 is built from 12 residues. Germline CDR1 is SGHDT and CDR2 is YYEEEE. The V and J ends lost 2 bases and 4 bases respectively, with 4 bases between them. Written as DNA, the CDR3 is TGTGCCAGCAGCTTCAGGAATCAGCCCCAGCATTTT. Protein product: CASSFRNQPQHF.

The chain is built from TRBV19 and TRBJ2-1; D might be TRBD1 (6 bases). V lost 5 bases, J lost 4 bases, and 30 bases lay in between. The CDR3 has 20 amino acids. Germline V gene lookup returns CDR1 LNHDA and CDR2 SQIVND (reference sequence). As DNA, the CDR3 is TGTGCCAGTAGTTTGAACCCTCAGCAATACAGGGTCCAGGAATACAATGAGCAGTTCTTC. Protein: CASSLNPQQYRVQEYNEQFF.

This chain joins TRBV6-1 and TRBJ1-6; 8 bases agree with TRBD1. The J segment lost 8 bases and the V segment lost 8 bases, leaving 8 bases of the junction unmatched. The CDR3 contains 14 residues. The germline V gene encodes CDR1 MNHNS and CDR2 SASEGT. CDR3 region: CASDRGPSHSPLHF. The CDR3, as DNA: TGTGCCAGCGACAGGGGACCGAGCCATTCACCCCTCCACTTT.

The chain couples TRBV4-2 to TRBJ2-7, with TRBD1 as a possible D gene (6 bases). Germline V gene lookup returns CDR1 LGHNA and CDR2 YNFKEQ. V shed 4 bases and J shed 3 bases, with 16 bases lying between them. This CDR3 has 15 residues. The CDR3: CASSLPGTGSYEQYF. CDR3 sequence (DNA): TGTGCCAGCAGCCTCCCAGGAACAGGGAGCTACGAGCAGTACTTC.

CDR3 amino acids: CAWRKTGASPYGYTF. CDR3 DNA: TGTGCCTGGAGAAAGACAGGGGCGTCCCCCTATGGCTACACCTTC. The rearrangement joins TRBV30 to TRBJ1-2, with 8 bases aligning to TRBD1. With 3 bases clipped from V and 4 bases from J, the junction kept 10 bases outside the gene matches. This CDR3 is 15 amino acids long. Germline V gene lookup returns CDR1 GTSNPN and CDR2 SVGIG (reference sequence).

The chain links TRBV6-1 to TRBJ1-2; possible D gene TRBD1, 5 bases. CDR3 length equals 15 residues. Germline CDR1 is MNHNS and CDR2 is SASEGT. The V gene lost 1 base and the J gene lost 4 bases, with 13 bases spanning the gap. Here the CDR3 DNA reads TGTGCCAGCAGTGAAGGGGAGATGGGGGGCTATGGCTACACCTTC. It yields the protein CASSEGEMGGYGYTF.

V and J are TRBV12-5 and TRBJ2-1; 7 nucleotides line up with TRBD2. The CDR3 length is 18 residues. CDR1 is LGHNT, CDR2 FRNRAP, per germline. V lost 1 base and J lost 0; bases outside the gene matches: 9. CDR3 sequence (DNA): TGTGCTAGTGGTTTGGGCCAGGGAGGGCTTCACTCCTACAATGAGCAGTTCTTC. Translated: CASGLGQGGLHSYNEQFF.

V and J are TRBV7-7 and TRBJ2-5; tentatively, D is TRBD1 (5 bases). The CDR3 has 15 residues. Germline CDR1 reads SSHAT; CDR2 reads FNYEAQ (reference sequence). V lost 1 base and J 5 bases, leaving 14 bases between the germline ends. The CDR3 sequence: CASSLGTLRRETQYF. The DNA of the CDR3 is TGTGCCAGCAGCTTAGGGACACTGAGGCGGGAGACCCAGTACTTC.

This rearrangement joins TRBV7-2 to TRBJ1-1; no clear D. There are 14 residues in the CDR3. The V end lost 3 bases, the J end lost 0 bases, and 8 bases lay between the germline ends. Per the germline V gene, CDR1 is SGHTA and CDR2 is FQGNSA. The DNA of the CDR3 is TGTGCCAGCAGCTTGAGTGGTATGAACACTGAAGCTTTCTTT. Encoded protein: CASSLSGMNTEAFF.

The chain recombines TRBV5-4 with TRBJ1-2; TRBD1 is a possible D gene (6 bases). With 5 bases removed from V and 3 bases from J, the gap between germline ends came to 11 bases. The CDR3 consists of 13 residues. Germline V gene lookup returns CDR1 SGHNT and CDR2 YYREEE (reference sequence). The CDR3 DNA reads TGTGCCAGCAGTCCGGACAGATACTATGGCTACACCTTC. Its translation is CASSPDRYYGYTF.

The V call is TRBV6-5, the J call TRBJ2-7; possible D gene TRBD2, 5 bases. Trimming cost V 5 bases and J 6 bases, with 17 bases left between them. The CDR3 sequence is 14 residues long. CDR1 is MNHEY and CDR2 is SVGAGI in the germline V gene. The CDR3 region is CASSPGLYPGEQYF. For the CDR3, the DNA is TGTGCCAGCAGTCCCGGACTCTATCCAGGCGAGCAGTACTTC.

CDR3 amino acids: CASSPWAGQVSVGVYGYTF. The CDR3 nucleotides are TGTGCCAGCAGTCCCTGGGCGGGTCAGGTTTCGGTTGGGGTCTATGGCTACACCTTC. The chain joins TRBV28 to TRBJ1-2; D call uncertain. V was cut by 5 bases and J by 4 bases, with 29 bases left in between. This CDR3 has 19 amino acids. Germline CDR1 reads MDHEN; CDR2 reads SYDVKM.

The genes are TRBV5-8 and TRBJ1-5, with D tentatively TRBD1 (5 bases). Trimming removed 2 bases from V and 0 bases from J, with 15 bases in between. Per the germline V gene, CDR1 is SGHTS and CDR2 is YDEGEE. This CDR3 spans 17 amino acids. The CDR3 DNA sequence: TGTGCCAGCAGCTTATTCGCGACAGCTTATAGCAATCAGCCCCAGCATTTT. Amino acid sequence: CASSLFATAYSNQPQHF. The variable domain in full, with the rest retrieved from reference TRBV5-8 and TRBJ1-5, is EAGVTQSPTHLIKTRGQQATLRCSPISGHTSVYWYQQALGLGLQFLLWYDEGEERNRGNFPPRFSGRQFPNYSSELNVNALELEDSALYLCASSLFATAYSNQPQHFGDGTRLSIL.

The chain uses TRBV25-1 and TRBJ2-7, with 7 bases fitting TRBD1. Trimming took 1 base from V and 4 from J; bases not matched to a gene: 7. The CDR3 is 15 amino acids. Germline V CDR1 and CDR2: MGHDK, SYGVNS. The CDR3 spells CASSEFGARGYEQYF. CDR3 DNA: TGTGCCAGCAGTGAATTTGGGGCCAGGGGGTACGAGCAGTACTTC.

The rearrangement links TRBV5-1 to TRBJ2-5; D not certain. Looked up from germline, CDR1 is SGHRS and CDR2 is YFSETQ. V lost 0 bases and J lost 2, with 8 bases in between. CDR3 size: 14 residues. CDR3 nucleotide sequence: TGCGCCAGCAGCTTGGAACCGGGTCAAGAGACCCAGTACTTC. It specifies CASSLEPGQETQYF. The entire variable domain, with the rest obtained from reference TRBV5-1 and TRBJ2-5, is as follows: KAGVTQTPRYLIKTRGQQVTLSCSPISGHRSVSWYQQTPGQGLQFLFEYFSETQRNKGNFPGRFSGRQFSNSRSEMNVSTLELGDSALYLCASSLEPGQETQYFGPGTRLLVL.

This clone came up once. One junction end does not reproduce the germline sequence, and a read error may be involved. The chain couples TRBV18 to TRBJ2-1; maybe TRBD2 (5 bases). The germline CDR1 and CDR2 sequences are KGHSH and LQKENI. The CDR3 spans 15 residues. The CDR3 DNA reads TGTGCCAGCTCACTACCCGGGAAGGGATACAGTGAGCAGTTCTTC. Translating it yields CASSLPGKGYSEQFF.

The V gene is TRBV25-1, the J gene TRBJ2-7, with D possibly TRBD1 on 6 matching bases. In germline, CDR1 is MGHDK, CDR2 SYGVNS. CDR3 length equals 14 residues. V was clipped by 5 bases and J by 5 bases, with 16 bases between them. The CDR3 coding sequence is TGTGCCAGCAGTTCCATCAGGGGTCATCACGAGCAGTACTTC. Protein sequence: CASSSIRGHHEQYF.

This chain connects TRBV28 to TRBJ2-7; D gene ambiguous. Germline CDR1 is MDHEN and CDR2 is SYDVKM. V was pared by 11 bases and J by 6 bases, with 14 bases between. This CDR3 region has 11 residues. CDR3 loop: CACQRGIEQYF. The DNA for the CDR3 is TGTGCCTGCCAGCGCGGCATCGAGCAGTACTTC.

CDR3 in amino acids: CAWSGDFWTQYF. CDR3 nucleotide sequence: TGTGCCTGGAGTGGAGACTTTTGGACCCAGTACTTC. The chain links TRBV30 to TRBJ2-5; D unclear. Trimming cost V 1 base and J 7 bases, with 10 bases left between them. This CDR3 region has 12 residues. Per germline, CDR1 GTSNPN and CDR2 SVGIG (reference sequence).

This chain links TRBV30 with TRBJ2-1; 8 nucleotides agree with TRBD2. CDR1 and CDR2 from the germline V gene are GTSNPN and SVGIG (reference sequence). The CDR3 is 14 residues long. V gave up 2 bases and J gave up 5 bases; unmatched junction bases: 5. The CDR3 region has the DNA TGTGCCTGGAGTAACGGGAGGGCCGACAATGAGCAGTTCTTC. This gives the protein CAWSNGRADNEQFF.